This passage covers 21 T cell receptor beta chains from one sample sequenced in a study of blood T cell repertoires in COVID-19. The protocol was immunoSEQ multiplex PCR, while the TCRdb copy is restricted to in-frame clones and leaves out a portion. Of some 93,000 clones listed, around nine tenths were seen once; the top ten hold around 10%. The sample was peripheral blood. The receptors were gathered from a man in his forties or fifties with acute or convalescent COVID-19.

The V call is TRBV3-1 (or the pseudogene TRBV3-2), the J call TRBJ2-4; a possible D gene is TRBD2 (7 bases). Germline CDR1 and CDR2: LGHDT and YNNKEL (reference sequence). With 0 bases removed from V and 5 bases from J, the gap between germline ends came to 11 bases. The CDR3 spans 15 residues. The CDR3 nucleotides read TGTGCCAGCAGCCAAGATGGGGGGGCCCAAAACATTCAGTACTTC. This translates into CASSQDGGAQNIQYF.

The V gene is TRBV6-2 or TRBV6-3, the J gene TRBJ1-1; no reliable D call. CDR3 size: 15 residues. Germline loops: CDR1 MNHEY, CDR2 SVGEGT. The V gene lost 6 bases and the J gene lost 14 bases, with 28 bases spanning the gap. CDR3 nucleotide sequence: TGTGCCAGCAGCTTGGCCCTTTCCAGTAGCCTGAATGGGTTCTTT. Translating gives CASSLALSSSLNGFF.

The gene calls are TRBV6-5 and TRBJ2-2; D uncertain. This CDR3 has 14 amino acids. V dropped 7 bases and J dropped 2 bases, with 11 bases sitting between them. CDR1 MNHEY and CDR2 SVGAGI come from the germline V gene. Here the CDR3 reads CASKRGQNTGELFF. The CDR3 DNA reads as TGTGCCAGCAAGAGAGGTCAAAACACCGGGGAGCTGTTTTTT.

This chain links TRBV7-3 with TRBJ2-3, with 8 bases identical to TRBD2. The trim removed 3 bases at V and 3 bases at J, leaving 5 bases unmatched. This CDR3 spans 15 amino acids. Germline V gives CDR1 SGHTA, CDR2 FQGTGA. CDR3: CASSFRAGATDTQYF. CDR3 bases: TGTGCCAGCAGCTTCCGAGCGGGGGCTACAGATACGCAGTATTTT.

The CDR3 region is CASSIVAGPYNEQFF. The CDR3 DNA reads as TGTGCCAGCAGCATAGTGGCAGGGCCCTACAATGAGCAGTTCTTC. The J gene is TRBJ2-1, the V gene TRBV11-2; D perhaps matches TRBD1 (5 bases). Germline V lookup: CDR1 SGHAT, CDR2 FQNNGV. This CDR3 comprises 15 residues. The V end was cut by 5 bases, the J end by 2 bases, with 13 bases between.

The rearrangement uses TRBV5-4 and TRBJ2-7; possible D gene TRBD2, 6 bases. The CDR3 spans 14 residues. Trimming removed 1 base from V and 6 bases from J, with 14 bases in between. Germline V gives CDR1 SGHNT, CDR2 YYREEE (reference sequence). Here the CDR3 reads CASSLSQGGSEQYF. DNA for the CDR3: TGTGCCAGCAGCTTGTCTCAGGGAGGCAGCGAGCAGTACTTC.

The chain carries TRBV7-2 and TRBJ1-2; TRBD1 matches at 9 bases. The V gene end was trimmed by 7 bases and the J gene end by 2 bases; junction bases not matched to a gene: 8. Germline V gene lookup returns CDR1 SGHTA and CDR2 FQGNSA. This CDR3 region has 15 residues. CDR3 amino acids: CASTPPGQGNYGYTF. Written as DNA, the CDR3 is TGTGCCAGCACACCCCCGGGACAGGGCAACTATGGCTACACCTTC.

Only a few counts were recorded for this clone. The chain has TRBV11-3 and TRBJ1-1; D might be TRBD1 (5 bases). CDR1 and CDR2 (germline): SGHNT, YENEEA. The CDR3 totals 14 residues. V lost 2 bases to trimming and J lost 5 bases, with 12 bases between them. The CDR3 DNA sequence: TGTGCCAGCAGCTTAATAGGGGCTGGAACTGAAGCTTTCTTT. Translation gives CASSLIGAGTEAFF.

The chain carries TRBV19 and TRBJ1-2, with D perhaps TRBD1 (6 bases). CDR3 size: 14 residues. Trimming took off 0 bases at V and 4 bases at J, with 9 bases between the two ends. The germline CDR1 and CDR2 sequences are LNHDA and SQIVND (reference sequence). The chain's CDR3 is CASSIEQGFYGYTF. As DNA, the CDR3 is TGTGCCAGTAGTATAGAACAGGGTTTCTATGGCTACACCTTC. Looking up the rest from reference TRBV19 and TRBJ1-2 gives the full variable domain: DGGITQSPKYLFRKEGQNVTLSCEQNLNHDAMYWYRQDPGQGLRLIYYSQIVNDFQKGDIAEGYSVSREKKESFPLTVTSAQKNPTAFYLCASSIEQGFYGYTFGSGTRLTVV.

The V call is TRBV5-1, the J call TRBJ2-3; D perhaps matches TRBD2 (5 bases). V was cut by 4 bases and J by 2 bases, with 17 bases left in between. The germline gives CDR1 SGHRS, CDR2 YFSETQ. This CDR3 contains 16 residues. The CDR3 DNA sequence: TGCGCCAGCAGCCCTATGCAAGCGGCCAACACAGATACGCAGTATTTT. Translated: CASSPMQAANTDTQYF.

V gene TRBV6-6 combines with J gene TRBJ2-4; tentatively, D is TRBD1 (5 bases). V was trimmed by 4 bases and J by 0 bases, leaving 10 bases between them. The CDR3 covers 15 residues. The V gene's germline CDR1 is MNHNY and CDR2 SVGAGI (reference sequence). In DNA, the CDR3 is TGTGCCAGCAGTTCCGACAGTGGAGCCAAAAACATTCAGTACTTC. As protein: CASSSDSGAKNIQYF.

The J gene is TRBJ2-6, the V gene TRBV18; a possible D gene is TRBD2 (5 bases). CDR3 length: 15 amino acids. Looked up from germline, CDR1 is KGHSH and CDR2 is LQKENI. Trimming pared 2 bases from V and 0 bases from J, leaving 5 bases between. The CDR3 loop reads CASSPGSSGANVLTF. As DNA, the CDR3 is TGTGCCAGCTCACCAGGGAGCTCTGGGGCCAACGTCCTGACTTTC.

This clone has a single count. V gene TRBV24-1 combines with J gene TRBJ1-5; possibly TRBD1 for D (6 bases). V gave up 4 bases and J gave up 4 bases, with 13 bases separating them. The CDR3 has 15 amino acids. Per germline, CDR1 KGHDR and CDR2 SFDVKD. In DNA, the CDR3 is TGTGCCACCAGTGACCCACAGGGTCCGAATCAGCCCCAGCATTTT. Translating gives CATSDPQGPNQPQHF.

The chain uses TRBV6-5 and TRBJ2-7, with TRBD1 matching over 9 bases. V shed 5 bases and J 0 bases; nucleotides not matched to a gene: 5. Germline V gene data show CDR1 as MNHEY and CDR2 as SVGAGI. The CDR3 consists of 15 residues. The CDR3 DNA sequence: TGTGCCAGCAGTCTGGACAGGGGTGGCTCCTACGAGCAGTACTTC. Protein sequence: CASSLDRGGSYEQYF.

In its sample, this clone was seen a few times. This rearrangement joins TRBV7-8 to TRBJ2-5; a weak D match, TRBD1 (6 bases). The CDR3 contains 12 residues. The V gene's germline CDR1 is SGHVS and CDR2 FQNEAQ. Trimming left V 4 bases short and J 4 bases short, with 7 bases between. The CDR3 DNA is TGTGCCAGCAGCTCAGGGGTAGAGACCCAGTACTTC. It specifies CASSSGVETQYF.

The chain uses TRBV19 and TRBJ1-1; D remains ambiguous. CDR1 and CDR2 (germline): LNHDA, SQIVND (reference sequence). This CDR3 region has 15 residues. V lost 1 base and J 1 base, leaving 10 bases between the germline ends. Here the CDR3 reads CASSIGEGPNTEAFF. In nucleotides, the CDR3 is TGTGCCAGTAGTATAGGGGAGGGTCCGAACACTGAAGCTTTCTTT.

The V gene is TRBV15, the J gene TRBJ1-5, with 7 bases aligning to TRBD1. Unmatched junction bases numbered 5, after V lost 3 bases and J lost 3 bases. CDR3 size: 15 residues. Germline V lookup: CDR1 LNHNV, CDR2 YYDKDF (reference sequence). This CDR3 is CATSSRGPNNQPQHF. The CDR3 DNA sequence: TGTGCCACCAGCAGTAGGGGGCCAAACAATCAGCCCCAGCATTTT.

The chain recombines TRBV4-2 with TRBJ1-3; no clear D gene. V lost 1 base, J lost 2 bases, and 3 bases lay in between. The CDR3 is made up of 13 amino acids. CDR1 and CDR2 from the germline V gene are LGHNA and YNFKEQ. DNA of the CDR3: TGTGCCAGCAGCCAAGGAGCTGGAAACACCATATATTTT. It translates to CASSQGAGNTIYF.

The V and J genes are TRBV11-3 and TRBJ2-1; 9 nucleotides agree with TRBD2. This CDR3 contains 17 residues. Germline trimming cut 1 base from V and 8 bases from J; bases unmatched to any gene: 12. In germline, CDR1 is SGHNT, CDR2 YENEEA. The CDR3 is CASSLVGGFSGSDEQFF. The CDR3 DNA sequence: TGTGCCAGCAGCTTAGTAGGGGGTTTTAGCGGGAGCGATGAGCAGTTCTTC.

This clone was seen just once. The rearrangement links TRBV6-1 to TRBJ1-1, with D perhaps TRBD1 (6 bases). Trimming left V 2 bases short and J 4 bases short, with 11 bases between. This CDR3 is 14 amino acids long. Germline CDR1 reads MNHNS; CDR2 reads SASEGT. The CDR3 loop reads CASSESGGATEAFF. The CDR3 nucleotides are TGTGCCAGCAGTGAAAGCGGGGGGGCCACTGAAGCTTTCTTT.

This chain joins TRBV6-5 and TRBJ1-4; TRBD1 matches 7 bases. V lost 0 bases, J lost 8 bases, and 6 bases stayed unmatched. This CDR3 comprises 15 residues. The germline CDR1 and CDR2 sequences are MNHEY and SVGAGI. The DNA for the CDR3 is TGTGCCAGCAGTTACTCGCCAGGGGGGCAAGAAAAACTGTTTTTT. As protein: CASSYSPGGQEKLFF.